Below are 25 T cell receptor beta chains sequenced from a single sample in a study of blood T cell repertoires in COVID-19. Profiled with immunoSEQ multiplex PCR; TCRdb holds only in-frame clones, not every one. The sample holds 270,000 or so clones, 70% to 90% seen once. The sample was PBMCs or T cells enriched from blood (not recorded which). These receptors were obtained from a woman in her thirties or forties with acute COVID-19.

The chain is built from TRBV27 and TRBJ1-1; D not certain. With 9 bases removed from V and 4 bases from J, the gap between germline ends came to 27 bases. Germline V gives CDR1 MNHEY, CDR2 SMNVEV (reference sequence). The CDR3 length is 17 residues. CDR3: CASKRPFHPQLGTEAFF. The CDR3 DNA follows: TGTGCCAGTAAGCGACCATTTCATCCCCAATTGGGCACTGAAGCTTTCTTT.

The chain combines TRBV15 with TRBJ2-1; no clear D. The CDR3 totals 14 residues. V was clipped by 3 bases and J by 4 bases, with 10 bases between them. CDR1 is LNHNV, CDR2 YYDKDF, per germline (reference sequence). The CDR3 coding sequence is TGTGCCACCAGCAGCAGAACAGTTTACAATGAGCAGTTCTTC. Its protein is CATSSRTVYNEQFF. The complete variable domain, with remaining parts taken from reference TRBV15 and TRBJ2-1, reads DAMVIQNPRYQVTQFGKPVTLSCSQTLNHNVMYWYQQKSSQAPKLLFHYYDKDFNNEADTPDNFQSRRPNTSFCFLDIRSPGLGDTAMYLCATSSRTVYNEQFFGPGTRLTVL.

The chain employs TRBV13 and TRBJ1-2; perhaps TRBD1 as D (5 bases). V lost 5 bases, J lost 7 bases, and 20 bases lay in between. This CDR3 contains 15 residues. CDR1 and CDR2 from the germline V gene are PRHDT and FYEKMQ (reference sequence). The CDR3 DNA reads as TGTGCCAGCAGCCCACTACAGGAAGTAAAGGGTGGCTACACCTTC. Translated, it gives CASSPLQEVKGGYTF.

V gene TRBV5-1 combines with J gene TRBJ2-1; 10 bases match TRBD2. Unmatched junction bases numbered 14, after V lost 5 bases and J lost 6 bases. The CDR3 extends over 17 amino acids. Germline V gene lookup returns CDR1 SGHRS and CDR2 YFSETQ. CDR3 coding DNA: TGCGCCAGCAGACCACGGACTAGCGGATACGGTATCAATGAGCAGTTCTTC. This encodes CASRPRTSGYGINEQFF. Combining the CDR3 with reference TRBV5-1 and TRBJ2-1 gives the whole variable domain KAGVTQTPRYLIKTRGQQVTLSCSPISGHRSVSWYQQTPGQGLQFLFEYFSETQRNKGNFPGRFSGRQFSNSRSEMNVSTLELGDSALYLCASRPRTSGYGINEQFFGPGTRLTVL.

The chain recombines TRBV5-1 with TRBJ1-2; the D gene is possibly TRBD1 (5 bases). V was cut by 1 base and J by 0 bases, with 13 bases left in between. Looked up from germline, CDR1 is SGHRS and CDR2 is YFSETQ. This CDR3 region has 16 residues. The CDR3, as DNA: TGCGCCAGCAGCTTGTCACGAGACAGAGCTAACTATGGCTACACCTTC. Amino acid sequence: CASSLSRDRANYGYTF. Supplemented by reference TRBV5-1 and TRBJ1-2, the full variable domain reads KAGVTQTPRYLIKTRGQQVTLSCSPISGHRSVSWYQQTPGQGLQFLFEYFSETQRNKGNFPGRFSGRQFSNSRSEMNVSTLELGDSALYLCASSLSRDRANYGYTFGSGTRLTVV.

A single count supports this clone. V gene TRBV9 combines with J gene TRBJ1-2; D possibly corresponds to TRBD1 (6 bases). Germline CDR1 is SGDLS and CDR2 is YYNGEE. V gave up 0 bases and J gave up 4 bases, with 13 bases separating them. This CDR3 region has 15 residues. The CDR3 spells CASSVGDMVGYGYTF. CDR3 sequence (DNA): TGTGCCAGCAGCGTAGGGGACATGGTAGGCTATGGCTACACCTTC.

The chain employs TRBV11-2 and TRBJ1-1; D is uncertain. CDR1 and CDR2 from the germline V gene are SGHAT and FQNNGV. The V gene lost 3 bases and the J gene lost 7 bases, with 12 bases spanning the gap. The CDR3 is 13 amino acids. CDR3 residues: CASSFSSRSEAFF. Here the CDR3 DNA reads TGTGCCAGCAGCTTCTCCTCACGGAGTGAAGCTTTCTTT.

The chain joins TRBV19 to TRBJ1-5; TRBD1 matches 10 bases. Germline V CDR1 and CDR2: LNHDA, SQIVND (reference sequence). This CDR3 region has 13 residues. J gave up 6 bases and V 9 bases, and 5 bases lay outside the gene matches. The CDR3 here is CASLDRGIQPQHF. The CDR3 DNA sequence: TGTGCCAGCCTGGACAGGGGGATTCAGCCCCAGCATTTT.

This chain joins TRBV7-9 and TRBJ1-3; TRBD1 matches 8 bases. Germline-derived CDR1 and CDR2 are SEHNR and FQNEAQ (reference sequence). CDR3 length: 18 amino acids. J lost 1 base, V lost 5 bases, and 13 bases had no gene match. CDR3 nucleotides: TGTGCCAGCAGCACCCGGGAAATGGACAGGGTTTCTGGAAACACCATATATTTT. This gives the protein CASSTREMDRVSGNTIYF.

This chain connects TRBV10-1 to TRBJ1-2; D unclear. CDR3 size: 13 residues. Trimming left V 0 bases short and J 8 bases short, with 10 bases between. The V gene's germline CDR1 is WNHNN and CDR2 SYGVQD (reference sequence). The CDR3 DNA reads TGCGCCAGCAGTGAGTCTAGCTCTCGGGGCTACACCTTC. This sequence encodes CASSESSSRGYTF.

The CDR3 DNA is TGTGCCAGCAGCTTAGATCCAGGGGGCTATGGCTACACCTTC. As protein: CASSLDPGGYGYTF. The chain is built from TRBV7-2 and TRBJ1-2, with 7 bases fitting TRBD1. Trimming cost V 1 base and J 4 bases; bases outside gene matches: 3. Germline CDR1 reads SGHTA; CDR2 reads FQGNSA. The CDR3 contains 14 residues.

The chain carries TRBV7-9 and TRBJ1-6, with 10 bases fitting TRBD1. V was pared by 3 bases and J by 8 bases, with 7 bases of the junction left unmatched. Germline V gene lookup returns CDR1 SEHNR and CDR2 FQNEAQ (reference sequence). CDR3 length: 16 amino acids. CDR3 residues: CASSFPYGTGDSPLHF. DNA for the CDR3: TGTGCCAGCAGCTTCCCTTACGGGACAGGGGATTCACCCCTCCACTTT.

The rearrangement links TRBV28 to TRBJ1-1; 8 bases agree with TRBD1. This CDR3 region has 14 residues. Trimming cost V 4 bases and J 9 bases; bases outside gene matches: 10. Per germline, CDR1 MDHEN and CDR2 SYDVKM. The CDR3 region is CASSSPGTGDQAFF. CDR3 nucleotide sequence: TGTGCCAGCAGTTCCCCCGGGACAGGCGACCAAGCTTTCTTT. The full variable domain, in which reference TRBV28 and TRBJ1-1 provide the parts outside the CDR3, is DVKVTQSSRYLVKRTGEKVFLECVQDMDHENMFWYRQDPGLGLRLIYFSYDVKMKEKGDIPEGYSVSREKKERFSLILESASTNQTSMYLCASSSPGTGDQAFFGQGTRLTVV.

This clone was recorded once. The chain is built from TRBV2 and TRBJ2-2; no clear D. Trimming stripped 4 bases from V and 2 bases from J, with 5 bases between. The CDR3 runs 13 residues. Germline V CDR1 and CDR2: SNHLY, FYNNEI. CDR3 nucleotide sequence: TGTGCCAGCAGTGGCGGAAACACCGGGGAGCTGTTTTTT. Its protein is CASSGGNTGELFF.

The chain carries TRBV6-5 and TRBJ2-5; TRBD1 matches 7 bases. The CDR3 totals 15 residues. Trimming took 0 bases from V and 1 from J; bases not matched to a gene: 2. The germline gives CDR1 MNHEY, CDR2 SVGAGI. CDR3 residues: CASSYSTGAQETQYF. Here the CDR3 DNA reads TGTGCCAGCAGTTACTCAACAGGGGCCCAAGAGACCCAGTACTTC.

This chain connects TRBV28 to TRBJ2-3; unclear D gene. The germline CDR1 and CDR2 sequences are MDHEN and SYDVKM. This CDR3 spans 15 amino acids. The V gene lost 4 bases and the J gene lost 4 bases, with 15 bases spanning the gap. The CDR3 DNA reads TGTGCCAGCAGTTCCACGGTTCTGCGCCCAGATACGCAGTATTTT. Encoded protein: CASSSTVLRPDTQYF. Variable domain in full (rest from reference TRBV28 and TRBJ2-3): DVKVTQSSRYLVKRTGEKVFLECVQDMDHENMFWYRQDPGLGLRLIYFSYDVKMKEKGDIPEGYSVSREKKERFSLILESASTNQTSMYLCASSSTVLRPDTQYFGPGTRLTVL.

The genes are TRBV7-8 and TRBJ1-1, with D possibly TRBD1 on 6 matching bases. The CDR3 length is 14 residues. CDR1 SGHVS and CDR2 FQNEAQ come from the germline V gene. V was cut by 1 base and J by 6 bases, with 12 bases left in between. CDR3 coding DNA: TGTGCCAGCAGCTTAGTTTCCCAGGGGCCTGAAGCTTTCTTT. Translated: CASSLVSQGPEAFF.

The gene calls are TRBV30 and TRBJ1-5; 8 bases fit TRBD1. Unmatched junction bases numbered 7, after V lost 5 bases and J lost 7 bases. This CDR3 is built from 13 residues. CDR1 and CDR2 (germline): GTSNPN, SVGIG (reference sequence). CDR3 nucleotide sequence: TGTGCCTGGGGGTCAGGGGGCTCCCAGCCCCAGCATTTT. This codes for CAWGSGGSQPQHF.

In DNA, the CDR3 is TGCGCCAGCAGCTTGCTGGCTAGCACAGATACGCAGTATTTT. Protein sequence: CASSLLASTDTQYF. The J gene is TRBJ2-3, the V gene TRBV5-1, with D unclear. Germline CDR1 SGHRS, CDR2 YFSETQ. This CDR3 is 14 amino acids long. V was shortened by 1 base and J by 0 bases, with 6 bases between the two germline ends. Filled out from reference TRBV5-1 and TRBJ2-3, the complete variable domain reads KAGVTQTPRYLIKTRGQQVTLSCSPISGHRSVSWYQQTPGQGLQFLFEYFSETQRNKGNFPGRFSGRQFSNSRSEMNVSTLELGDSALYLCASSLLASTDTQYFGPGTRLTVL.

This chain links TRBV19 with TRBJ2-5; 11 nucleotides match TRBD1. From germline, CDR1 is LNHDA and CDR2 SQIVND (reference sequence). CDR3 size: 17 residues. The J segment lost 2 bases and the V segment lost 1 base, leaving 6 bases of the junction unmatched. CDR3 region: CASSIGLGQGVQETQYF. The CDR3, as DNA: TGTGCCAGTAGTATAGGCCTGGGACAGGGGGTGCAAGAGACCCAGTACTTC.

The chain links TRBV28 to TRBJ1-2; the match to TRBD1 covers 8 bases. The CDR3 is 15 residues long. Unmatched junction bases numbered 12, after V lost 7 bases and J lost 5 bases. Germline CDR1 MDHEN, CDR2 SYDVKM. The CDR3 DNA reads TGTGCCAGCATGGGGACAGGCCCCCTGGGGTATGGCTACACCTTC. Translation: CASMGTGPLGYGYTF.

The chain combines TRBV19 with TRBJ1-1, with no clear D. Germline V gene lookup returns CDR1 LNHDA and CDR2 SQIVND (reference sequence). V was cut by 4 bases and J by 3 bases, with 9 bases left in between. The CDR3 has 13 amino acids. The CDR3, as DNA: TGTGCCAGTAGTAGAGGGAGGGACACTGAAGCTTTCTTT. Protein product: CASSRGRDTEAFF.

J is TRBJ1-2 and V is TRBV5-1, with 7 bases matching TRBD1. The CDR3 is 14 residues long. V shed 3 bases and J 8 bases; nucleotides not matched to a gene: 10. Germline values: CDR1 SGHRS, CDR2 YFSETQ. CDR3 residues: CASSWAYRGGGYTF. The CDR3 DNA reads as TGCGCCAGCAGCTGGGCTTACAGGGGCGGAGGCTACACCTTC. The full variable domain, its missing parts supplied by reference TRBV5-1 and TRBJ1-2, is KAGVTQTPRYLIKTRGQQVTLSCSPISGHRSVSWYQQTPGQGLQFLFEYFSETQRNKGNFPGRFSGRQFSNSRSEMNVSTLELGDSALYLCASSWAYRGGGYTFGSGTRLTVV.

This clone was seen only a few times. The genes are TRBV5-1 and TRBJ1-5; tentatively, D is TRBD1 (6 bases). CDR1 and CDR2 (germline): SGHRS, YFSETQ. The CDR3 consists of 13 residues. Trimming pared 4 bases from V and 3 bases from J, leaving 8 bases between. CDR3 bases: TGCGCCAGCAGCCTGGGACACAATCAGCCCCAGCATTTT. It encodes CASSLGHNQPQHF.

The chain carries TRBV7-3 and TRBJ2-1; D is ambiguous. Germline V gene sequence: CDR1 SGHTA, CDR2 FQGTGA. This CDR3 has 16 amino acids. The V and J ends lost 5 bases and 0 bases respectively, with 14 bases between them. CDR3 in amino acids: CASSPIEKLSYNEQFF. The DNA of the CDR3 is TGTGCCAGCAGCCCTATCGAAAAACTCTCCTACAATGAGCAGTTCTTC.